The 7 T cell receptor beta chains presented below share a single source sample, sequenced in a study of identical twins. In TCRdb, the 5' RACE reads were re-called with MiXCR into one record per CDR3 protein. Of 420,000 or so distinct CDR3 sequences listed, around 20% are singletons. Sample: naive T cells sorted from blood. The receptors were gathered from a man in his forties or fifties in good health.

This clonotype occurred many times. The V and J genes are TRBV4-2 and TRBJ1-6; D gene unclear. Looked up from germline, CDR1 is LGHNA and CDR2 is YNFKEQ. This CDR3 spans 17 amino acids. V was pared by 4 bases and J by 1 base, with 14 bases between. The CDR3 reads CASSPRASGSYNSPLHF. In DNA, the CDR3 is TGTGCCAGCAGCCCCCGGGCCTCGGGGTCCTATAATTCACCCCTCCACTTT.

The V call is TRBV28, the J call TRBJ2-3, with 8 bases that match TRBD2. Unmatched junction bases numbered 5, after V lost 5 bases and J lost 4 bases. The CDR3 is 14 residues long. CDR1 is MDHEN and CDR2 is SYDVKM in the germline V gene. CDR3 loop: CASSSGGAADTQYF. The CDR3 coding sequence is TGTGCCAGCAGTAGCGGGGGCGCGGCAGATACGCAGTATTTT.

The CDR3: CASSEGSERASSSYNEQFF. The CDR3, as DNA: TGTGCCAGCAGTGAAGGGTCGGAGCGAGCGTCAAGCTCCTACAATGAGCAGTTCTTC. This chain connects TRBV6-1 to TRBJ2-1; D gene uncertain. The CDR3 sequence is 19 residues long. V lost 1 base and J lost 0, with 19 bases in between. Germline CDR1 and CDR2: MNHNS and SASEGT.

This clonotype has just a few counts. The chain uses TRBV10-3 and TRBJ1-5; the match to TRBD1 covers 9 bases. The V segment lost 6 bases and the J segment 3 bases; nucleotides outside the gene matches: 6. This CDR3 comprises 15 residues. Germline values: CDR1 ENHRY, CDR2 SYGVKD. CDR3 in amino acids: CAIRSDRGDNQPQHF. Here the CDR3 DNA reads TGTGCCATCAGATCGGACAGGGGTGACAATCAGCCCCAGCATTTT.

J is TRBJ1-6 and V is TRBV28; 9 bases align to TRBD1. The CDR3 runs to 15 residues. Germline CDR1 is MDHEN and CDR2 is SYDVKM. V shed 3 bases, J shed 8 bases, and the junction held 5 bases outside the gene matches. The CDR3 bases are TGTGCCAGCAGTTTTGTGGACAGGGGACATTCACCCCTCCACTTT. This encodes CASSFVDRGHSPLHF. Based on the CDR3 plus reference TRBV28 and TRBJ1-6, the full variable domain is DVKVTQSSRYLVKRTGEKVFLECVQDMDHENMFWYRQDPGLGLRLIYFSYDVKMKEKGDIPEGYSVSREKKERFSLILESASTNQTSMYLCASSFVDRGHSPLHFGNGTRLTVT.

This clonotype was recorded a few times. This chain links TRBV29-1 with TRBJ2-5; 7 bases fit TRBD2. The CDR3 has 14 amino acids. The V gene end was trimmed by 8 bases and the J gene end by 3 bases; junction bases not matched to a gene: 12. Germline V CDR1 and CDR2: SQVTM, ANQGSEA. This CDR3 reads CSSQSGARKETQYF. CDR3 sequence (DNA): TGCAGCTCACAAAGCGGGGCTCGGAAAGAGACCCAGTACTTC. Drawing the rest from reference TRBV29-1 and TRBJ2-5, the complete variable domain is SAVISQKPSRDICQRGTSLTIQCQVDSQVTMMFWYRQQPGQSLTLIATANQGSEATYESGFVIDKFPISRPNLTFSTLTVSNMSPEDSSIYLCSSQSGARKETQYFGPGTRLLVL.

This chain connects TRBV4-2 to TRBJ2-1; D is perhaps TRBD2 (5 bases). Trimming left V 2 bases short and J 10 bases short, with 18 bases between. Germline V CDR1 and CDR2: LGHNA, YNFKEQ. This CDR3 is 15 amino acids long. The CDR3 protein is CASSQLTGKQVEQFF. The CDR3 DNA reads as TGTGCCAGCAGCCAATTGACGGGGAAGCAGGTGGAGCAGTTCTTC.